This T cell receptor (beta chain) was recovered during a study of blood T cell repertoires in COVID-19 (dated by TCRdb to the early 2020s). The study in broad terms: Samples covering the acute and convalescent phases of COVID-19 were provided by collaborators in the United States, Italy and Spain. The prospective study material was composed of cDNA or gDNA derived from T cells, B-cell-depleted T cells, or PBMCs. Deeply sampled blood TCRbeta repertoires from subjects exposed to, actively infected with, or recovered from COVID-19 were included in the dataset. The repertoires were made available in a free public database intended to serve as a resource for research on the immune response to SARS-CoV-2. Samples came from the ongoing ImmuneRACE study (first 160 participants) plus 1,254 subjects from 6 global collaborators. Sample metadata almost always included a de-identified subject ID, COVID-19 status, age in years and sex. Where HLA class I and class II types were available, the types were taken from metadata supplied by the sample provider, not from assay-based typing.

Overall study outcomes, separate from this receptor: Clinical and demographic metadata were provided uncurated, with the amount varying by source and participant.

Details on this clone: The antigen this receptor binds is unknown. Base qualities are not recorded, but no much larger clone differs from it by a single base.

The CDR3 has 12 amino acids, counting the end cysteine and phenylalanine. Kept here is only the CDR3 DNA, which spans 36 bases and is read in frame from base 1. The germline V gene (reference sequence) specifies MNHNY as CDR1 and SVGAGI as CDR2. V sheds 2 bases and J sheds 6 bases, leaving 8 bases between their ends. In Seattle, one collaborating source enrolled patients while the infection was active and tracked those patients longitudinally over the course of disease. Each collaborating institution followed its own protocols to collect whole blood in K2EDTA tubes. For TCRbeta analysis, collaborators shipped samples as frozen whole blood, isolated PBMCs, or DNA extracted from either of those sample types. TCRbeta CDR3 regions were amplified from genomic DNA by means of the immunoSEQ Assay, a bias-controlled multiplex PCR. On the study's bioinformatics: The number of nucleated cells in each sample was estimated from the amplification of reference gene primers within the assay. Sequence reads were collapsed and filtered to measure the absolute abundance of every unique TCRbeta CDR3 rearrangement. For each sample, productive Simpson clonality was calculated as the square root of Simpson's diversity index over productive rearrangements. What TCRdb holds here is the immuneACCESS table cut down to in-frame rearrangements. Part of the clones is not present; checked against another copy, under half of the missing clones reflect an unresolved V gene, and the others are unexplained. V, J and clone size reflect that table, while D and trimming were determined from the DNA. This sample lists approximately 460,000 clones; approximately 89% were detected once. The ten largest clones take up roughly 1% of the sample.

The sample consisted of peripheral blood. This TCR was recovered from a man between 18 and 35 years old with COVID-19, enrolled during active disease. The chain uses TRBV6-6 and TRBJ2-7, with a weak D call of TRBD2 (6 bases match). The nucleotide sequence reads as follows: TGTGCCAGCAGTTACGGACTAATCGAGCAGTACTTC. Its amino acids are CASSYGLIEQYF.